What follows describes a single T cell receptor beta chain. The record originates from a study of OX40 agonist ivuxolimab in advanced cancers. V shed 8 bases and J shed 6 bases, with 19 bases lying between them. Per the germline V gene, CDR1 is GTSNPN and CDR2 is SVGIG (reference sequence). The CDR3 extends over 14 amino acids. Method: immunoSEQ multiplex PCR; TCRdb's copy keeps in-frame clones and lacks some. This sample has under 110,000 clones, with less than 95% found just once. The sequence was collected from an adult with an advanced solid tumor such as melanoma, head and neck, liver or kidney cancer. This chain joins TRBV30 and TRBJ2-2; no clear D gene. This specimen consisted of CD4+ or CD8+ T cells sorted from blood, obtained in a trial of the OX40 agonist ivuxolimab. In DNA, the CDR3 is TGTGCCCAAAACGCGCAGTTCGGGTCCGGGGAGCTGTTTTTT. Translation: CAQNAQFGSGELFF. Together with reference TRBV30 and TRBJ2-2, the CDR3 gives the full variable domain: SQTIHQWPATLVQPVGSPLSLECTVEGTSNPNLYWYRQAAGRGLQLLFYSVGIGQISSEVPQNLSASRPQDRQFILSSKKLLLSDSGFYLCAQNAQFGSGELFFGEGSRLTVL.